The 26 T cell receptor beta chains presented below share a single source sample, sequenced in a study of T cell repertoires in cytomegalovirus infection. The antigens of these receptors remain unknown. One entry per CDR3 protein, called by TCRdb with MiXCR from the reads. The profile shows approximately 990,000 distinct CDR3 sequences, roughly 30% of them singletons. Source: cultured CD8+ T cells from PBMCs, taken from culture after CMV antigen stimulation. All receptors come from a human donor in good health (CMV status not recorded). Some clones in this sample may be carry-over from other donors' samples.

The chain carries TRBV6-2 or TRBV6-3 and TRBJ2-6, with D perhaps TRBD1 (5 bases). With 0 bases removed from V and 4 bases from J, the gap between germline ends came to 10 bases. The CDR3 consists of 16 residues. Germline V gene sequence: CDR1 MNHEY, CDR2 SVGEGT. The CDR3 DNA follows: TGTGCCAGCAGTTACTCGGAGACAGACGGGGCCAACGTCCTGACTTTC. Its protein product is CASSYSETDGANVLTF.

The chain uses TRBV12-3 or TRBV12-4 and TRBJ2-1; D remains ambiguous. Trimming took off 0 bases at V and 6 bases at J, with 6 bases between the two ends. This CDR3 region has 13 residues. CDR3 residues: CASSLAGFNEQFF. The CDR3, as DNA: TGTGCCAGCAGTTTAGCGGGGTTCAATGAGCAGTTCTTC.

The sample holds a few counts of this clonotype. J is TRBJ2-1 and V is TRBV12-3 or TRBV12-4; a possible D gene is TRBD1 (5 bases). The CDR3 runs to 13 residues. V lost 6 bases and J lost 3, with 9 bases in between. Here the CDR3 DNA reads TGTGCCAGCAGGGACACGGGCTACAATGAGCAGTTCTTC. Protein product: CASRDTGYNEQFF.

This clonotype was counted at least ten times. The CDR3 here is CASSLNKNTEAFF. As DNA, the CDR3 is TGTGCCAGCAGCTTAAACAAGAACACTGAAGCTTTCTTT. The genes are TRBV7-2 and TRBJ1-1; the D is unclear. The CDR3 is made up of 13 amino acids. V lost 2 bases to trimming and J lost 1 base, with 5 bases between them. Germline CDR1 reads SGHTA; CDR2 reads FQGNSA.

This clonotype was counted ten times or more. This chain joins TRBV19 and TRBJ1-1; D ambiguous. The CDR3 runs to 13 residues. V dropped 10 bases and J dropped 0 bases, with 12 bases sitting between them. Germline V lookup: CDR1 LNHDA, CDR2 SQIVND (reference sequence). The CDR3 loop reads CATSGSLNTEAFF. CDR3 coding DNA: TGTGCCACCTCGGGGAGTTTGAACACTGAAGCTTTCTTT.

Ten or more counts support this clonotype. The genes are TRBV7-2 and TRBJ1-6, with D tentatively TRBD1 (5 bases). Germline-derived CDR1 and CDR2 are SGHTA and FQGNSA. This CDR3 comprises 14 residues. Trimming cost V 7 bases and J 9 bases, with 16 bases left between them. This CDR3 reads CASIEAPGGSPLHF. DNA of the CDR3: TGTGCCAGCATCGAGGCCCCGGGGGGTTCACCCCTCCACTTT.

In nucleotides, the CDR3 is TGTGCCAGCAGCGGAGGCAGGGGGCGGCGGGAGTCCCCGGGGTGGGAGCAGTTCTTC. Translation: CASSGGRGRRESPGWEQFF. The chain joins TRBV7-9 to TRBJ2-1, with a tentative D call TRBD1 (8 bases). Germline CDR1 reads SEHNR; CDR2 reads FQNEAQ (reference sequence). Trimming pared 5 bases from V and 10 bases from J, leaving 33 bases between. The CDR3 is 19 amino acids.

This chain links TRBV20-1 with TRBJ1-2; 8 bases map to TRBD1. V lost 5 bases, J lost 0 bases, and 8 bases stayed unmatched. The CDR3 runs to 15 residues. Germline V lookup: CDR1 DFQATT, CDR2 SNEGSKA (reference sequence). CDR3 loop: CSAVSTGVANYGYTF. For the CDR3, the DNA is TGCAGTGCTGTCTCGACAGGGGTAGCTAACTATGGCTACACCTTC.

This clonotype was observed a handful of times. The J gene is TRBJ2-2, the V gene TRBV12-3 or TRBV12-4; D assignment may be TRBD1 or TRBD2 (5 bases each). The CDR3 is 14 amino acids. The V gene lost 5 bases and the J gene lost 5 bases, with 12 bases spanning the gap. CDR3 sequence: CASSRSGPTGELFF. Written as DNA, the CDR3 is TGTGCCAGCAGTCGCTCGGGGCCGACCGGGGAGCTGTTTTTT.

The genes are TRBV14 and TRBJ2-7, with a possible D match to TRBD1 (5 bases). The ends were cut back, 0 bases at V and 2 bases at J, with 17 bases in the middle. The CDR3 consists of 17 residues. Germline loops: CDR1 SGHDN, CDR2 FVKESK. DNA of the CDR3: TGTGCCAGCAGCCAAGAAACCGCTCTGACAGCACCCTACGAGCAGTACTTC. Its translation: CASSQETALTAPYEQYF.

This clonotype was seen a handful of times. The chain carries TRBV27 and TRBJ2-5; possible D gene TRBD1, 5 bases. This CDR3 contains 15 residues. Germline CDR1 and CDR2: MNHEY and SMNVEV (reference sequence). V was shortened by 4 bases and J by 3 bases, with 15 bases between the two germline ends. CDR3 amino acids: CASSSLRVPEETQYF. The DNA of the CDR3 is TGTGCCAGCAGTTCCCTCAGGGTCCCTGAAGAGACCCAGTACTTC.

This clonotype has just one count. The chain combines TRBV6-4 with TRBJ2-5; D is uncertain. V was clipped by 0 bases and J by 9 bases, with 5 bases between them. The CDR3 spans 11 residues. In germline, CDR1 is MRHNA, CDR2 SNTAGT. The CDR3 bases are TGTGCCAGCAGTGACTCTTGGGCCCAGTACTTC. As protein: CASSDSWAQYF.

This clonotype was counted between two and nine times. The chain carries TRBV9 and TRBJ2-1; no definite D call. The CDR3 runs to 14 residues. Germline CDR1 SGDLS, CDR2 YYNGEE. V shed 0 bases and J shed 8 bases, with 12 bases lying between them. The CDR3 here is CASSVGGRGDEQFF. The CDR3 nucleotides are TGTGCCAGCAGCGTAGGTGGAAGAGGCGATGAGCAGTTCTTC.

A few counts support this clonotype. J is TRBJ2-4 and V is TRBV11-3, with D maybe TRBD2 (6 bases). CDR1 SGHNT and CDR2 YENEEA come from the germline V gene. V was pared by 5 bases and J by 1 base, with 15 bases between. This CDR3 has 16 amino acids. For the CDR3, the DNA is TGTGCCAGCAGCCCCTTTTCGGGGGACGCCAAAAACATTCAGTACTTC. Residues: CASSPFSGDAKNIQYF.

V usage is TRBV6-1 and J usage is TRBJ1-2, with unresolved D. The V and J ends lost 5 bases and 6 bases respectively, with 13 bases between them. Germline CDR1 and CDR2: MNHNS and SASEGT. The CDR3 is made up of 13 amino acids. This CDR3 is CASSSGQLNGYTF. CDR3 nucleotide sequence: TGTGCCAGCAGTTCGGGCCAGTTGAATGGCTACACCTTC.

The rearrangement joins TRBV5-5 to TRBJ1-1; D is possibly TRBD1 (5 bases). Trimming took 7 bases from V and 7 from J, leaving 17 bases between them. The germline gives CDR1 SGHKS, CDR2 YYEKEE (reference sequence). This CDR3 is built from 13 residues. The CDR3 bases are TGTGCCAGCGCGCCCCGCCCGGGGGGTGAAGCTTTCTTT. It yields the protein CASAPRPGGEAFF.

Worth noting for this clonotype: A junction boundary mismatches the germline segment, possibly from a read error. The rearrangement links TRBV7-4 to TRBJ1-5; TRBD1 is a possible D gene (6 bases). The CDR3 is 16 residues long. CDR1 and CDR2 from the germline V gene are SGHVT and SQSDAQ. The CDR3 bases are TGTACCAGCAGCCCTTACGACAGGAGCGACAATCAGCCCCAGCATTTT. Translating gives CTSSPYDRSDNQPQHF.

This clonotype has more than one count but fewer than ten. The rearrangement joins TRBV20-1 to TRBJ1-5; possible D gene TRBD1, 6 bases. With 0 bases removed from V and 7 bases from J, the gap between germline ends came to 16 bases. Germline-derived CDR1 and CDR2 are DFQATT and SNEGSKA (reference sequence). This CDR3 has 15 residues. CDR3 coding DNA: TGCAGTGCTAGAGATGGCAGGGGAGTGGTACAGCCCCAGCATTTT. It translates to CSARDGRGVVQPQHF.

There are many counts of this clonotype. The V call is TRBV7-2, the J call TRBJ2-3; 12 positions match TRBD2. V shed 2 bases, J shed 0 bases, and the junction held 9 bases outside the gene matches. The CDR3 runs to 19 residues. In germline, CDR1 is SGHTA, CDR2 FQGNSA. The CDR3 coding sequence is TGTGCCAGCAGCTTAAGAGGACTAGCGGGAAATCCTAGCACAGATACGCAGTATTTT. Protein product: CASSLRGLAGNPSTDTQYF.

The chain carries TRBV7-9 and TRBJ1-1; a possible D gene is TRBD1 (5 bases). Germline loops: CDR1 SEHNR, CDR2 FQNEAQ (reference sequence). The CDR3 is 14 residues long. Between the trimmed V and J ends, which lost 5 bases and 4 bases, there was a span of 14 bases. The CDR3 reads CASSPEGRVTEAFF. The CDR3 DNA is TGTGCCAGCAGCCCGGAAGGCAGGGTCACTGAAGCTTTCTTT.

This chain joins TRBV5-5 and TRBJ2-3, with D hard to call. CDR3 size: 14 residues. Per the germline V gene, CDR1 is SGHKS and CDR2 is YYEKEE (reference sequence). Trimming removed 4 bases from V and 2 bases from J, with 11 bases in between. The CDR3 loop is CASSLRTLTDTQYF. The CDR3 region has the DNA TGTGCCAGCAGCCTCCGAACCCTCACAGATACGCAGTATTTT.

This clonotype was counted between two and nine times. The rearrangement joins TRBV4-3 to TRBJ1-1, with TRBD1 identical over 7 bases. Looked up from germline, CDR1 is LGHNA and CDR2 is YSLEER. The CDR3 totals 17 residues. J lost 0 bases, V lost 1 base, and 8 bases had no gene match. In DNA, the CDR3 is TGCGCCAGCAGCCAAGCCGGATTGGGACAGTTGAACACTGAAGCTTTCTTT. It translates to CASSQAGLGQLNTEAFF.

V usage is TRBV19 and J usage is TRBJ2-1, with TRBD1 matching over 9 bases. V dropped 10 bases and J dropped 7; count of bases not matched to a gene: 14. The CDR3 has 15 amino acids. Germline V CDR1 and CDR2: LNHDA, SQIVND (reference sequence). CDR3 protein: CANNSGTGTWNEQFF. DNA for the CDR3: TGTGCCAACAACTCCGGGACAGGGACGTGGAATGAGCAGTTCTTC.

The CDR3 region has the DNA TGTGCCAGCAGTTACATCTCTTCTGTGGAAAAACTGTTTTTT. It yields the protein CASSYISSVEKLFF. The chain links TRBV6-5 to TRBJ1-4; D call uncertain. The CDR3 runs 14 residues. Germline V CDR1 and CDR2: MNHEY, SVGAGI. V was cut by 2 bases and J by 8 bases, with 12 bases left in between.

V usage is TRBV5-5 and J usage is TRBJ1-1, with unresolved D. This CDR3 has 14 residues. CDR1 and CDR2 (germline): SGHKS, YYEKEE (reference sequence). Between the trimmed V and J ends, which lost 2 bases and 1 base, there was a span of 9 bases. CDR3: CASSFYTTNTEAFF. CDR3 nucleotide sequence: TGTGCCAGCAGCTTCTATACAACGAACACTGAAGCTTTCTTT.

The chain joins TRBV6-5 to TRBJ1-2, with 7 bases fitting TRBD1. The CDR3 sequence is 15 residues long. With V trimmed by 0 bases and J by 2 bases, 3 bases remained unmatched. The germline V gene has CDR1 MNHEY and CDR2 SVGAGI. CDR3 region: CASSYSTGHNYGYTF. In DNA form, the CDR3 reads TGTGCCAGCAGTTACTCGACAGGGCACAACTATGGCTACACCTTC.